The entry below describes one TCR beta chain. These data belong to a study of sequential checkpoint blockade in melanoma. Generated by immunoSEQ multiplex PCR, the TCRdb table keeps only in-frame clones and is missing some. This table holds fewer than 25,000 clones, approximately 79% found once. This sample's treatment: randomized to nivolumab then ipilimumab (arm A) or the reverse (arm B). DNA-damaging chemotherapy had not been given to any patient beforehand. PBMC sorting kept live CD3+CD8+ cells without CD19 or CD56. Here the sequenced sample was CD8+ T cells sorted from blood (inferred from file names), taken from a patient given nivolumab and ipilimumab in sequence. This receptor was taken from a human donor with melanoma.

The CDR3 region has the DNA TGTGCCAGCAGCGTCGAGGGCTACACCCTTCAGGGGGAGACCCAGTACTTC. It specifies CASSVEGYTLQGETQYF. The chain carries TRBV9 and TRBJ2-5; tentatively, D is TRBD1 (6 bases). The ends were cut back, 2 bases at V and 5 bases at J, with 22 bases in the middle. Germline V gives CDR1 SGDLS, CDR2 YYNGEE. The CDR3 covers 17 residues.